This entry features one TCR beta chain sequence. In this sample, this clonotype turned up a few times. Its antigen remains unidentified. No much larger clone is present one base from it, and per-base qualities are unavailable. Based on the germline V gene (reference sequence), the CDR1 and CDR2 sequences are DFQATT and SNEGSKA. The V end loses 3 bases and the J end loses 6 bases, and a stretch of 13 bases separates them. The CDR3 runs 13 amino acids, cysteine and phenylalanine included. CDR3 DNA only is kept here, 39 bases in frame from base 1. This sample is drawn from a study of spatial heterogeneity in lung cancer (dated by TCRdb to about 2019). About the investigation overall: More beta-chain than alpha-chain transcripts were consistently detected, likely reflecting higher beta-chain transcript abundance. In tumor regions, TCR transcript counts showed a strong correlation with a T cell transcriptional module score from matched bulk RNA-seq. In the raw uncorrected reads, each unique combination of TCR and UMI appeared on average more than ten times. The study quantitatively compared TCR alpha and beta repertoires across multiple tumor regions, matched nontumor lung and blood in non-small cell lung cancer. Nonsynonymous mutation counts, determined by whole-exome sequencing of tumor tissue, were related to features of the TCR repertoire. At surgery, 220 tumor regions, almost 65 matched nontumor lung samples and more than 50 PBMC samples were TCR-sequenced for both alpha and beta chains.

Per the publication, the time point label means: sample taken at primary tumor resection. Donors were 72 patients with early-stage, untreated non-small cell lung cancer from the lung TRACERx cohort. For TCR sequencing, whole RNA was extracted from tumor and nontumor lung tissue, or from cryopreserved PBMC samples, and no cell sorting was done. Only patients with enough RNA available from two or more tumor regions were chosen for TCR sequencing. Before being selected, tumor and adjacent nontumor lung specimens were reviewed by a lung pathologist. The library was prepared using 5' RACE. Sequencing was performed on a NextSeq 500. To allow correction of PCR and sequencing errors, the TCR library protocol tagged every TCR cDNA molecule with a unique molecular identifier. The study's processing was this. Decombinator tools were used for TCR identification, UMI-based error correction and CDR3 extraction. Expanded TCRs were defined as those above a frequency of 2 per 1,000, corresponding to the top 1% of the tumor frequency distribution. Expanded tumor TCRs statistically deemed absent (corrected P<0.05) from at least one tumor region were classed as regional, and all other expanded tumor TCRs were classed as ubiquitous. Rényi diversity was computed with the R vegan package after subsampling each repertoire 100 times to 5,000 TCRs. CDR3 similarity networks were built from amino acid triplet string-kernel similarity, with CDR3s being connected when pairwise similarity was above 0.82. TCRdb applied fastp at Q25 and MiXCR to the public reads, then kept only in-frame beta chains. Each entry merges the rows of one CDR3 protein and shows their most common DNA and genes. The V and J calls shown here were made by TCRdb, not taken from the authors' results. For this sample the table gives approximately 9,000 distinct CDR3 sequences, of which about 4.6% were detected only once. Together, the top ten hold 11% of the sample.

Study-wide conclusions, independent of this receptor: TCR-seq coverage of tumor T cells was estimated at only approximately 7% for alpha chains and 13% for beta chains. The tumor nonsynonymous mutation count correlated with the number of expanded intratumoral alpha and beta TCRs. Confirming at a functional level the hypothesis that regional TCRs recognize regional mutations was considered to require additional single-cell paired TCR alpha and beta sequencing. Counts of ubiquitous and regional expanded TCRs correlated with counts of ubiquitous and regional nonsynonymous mutations, respectively.

The sequence was obtained from a female donor with early-stage non-small cell lung cancer. The material was lung tumor tissue, obtained at surgery. The chain links TRBV20-1 with TRBJ2-3; matching of 5 bases hints at TRBD2 as the D gene. The nucleotide sequence is TGCAGTGCTAGTCCACTAGGGCTGGATACGCAGTATTTT. Its translation reads: CSASPLGLDTQYF.